Sequencing of this T cell receptor (beta chain) was carried out in a study of CD4 and CD8 cells across lung adenocarcinoma regions. TCRdb processed the PCR reads anew with MiXCR; each CDR3 protein has one entry. The sample lists about 23,000 distinct CDR3 sequences; roughly half were seen once. Trimming shortened V by 8 bases and J by 8 bases, and 17 bases separated the two germline ends. The CDR3 is 13 residues long. The germline CDR1 and CDR2 sequences are SGHVS and FQNEAQ. Samples came from patients with localized non-small cell lung adenocarcinoma. The sequenced material came from CD4+ T cells from the center of a lung tumor. The V gene is TRBV7-8, the J gene TRBJ2-3; D unclear. This sequence was found in a male donor with lung adenocarcinoma. The CD4 and CD8 labels of this study may be unreliable. The CDR3 reads CASGQSRVVTQYF. The CDR3, as DNA: TGTGCCAGCGGTCAGAGTCGAGTGGTTACGCAGTATTTT. Together with reference TRBV7-8 and TRBJ2-3, the CDR3 gives the full variable domain: GAGVSQSPRYKVAKRGQDVALRCDPISGHVSLFWYQQALGQGPEFLTYFQNEAQLDKSGLPSDRFFAERPEGSVSTLKIQRTQQEDSAVYLCASGQSRVVTQYFGPGTRLTVL.